This T cell receptor beta chain appears in the sequencing data of a study of shared clonotypes between healthy human individuals. The study, taken as a whole, reports: How much donors shared clonotypes was expected to be affected by sequencing depth.

The assay was immunoSEQ multiplex PCR, and TCRdb's table has in-frame clones only and misses some. The profile covers 600,000 to 800,000 clones, with 72% appearing a single time and about 1.8% taken by the ten largest. This clone was picked up many times. Antigen unknown. The authors divided CD4+ cells into CD45RA+ naive and CD45RA-negative memory subsets. Specimen: memory CD4+ T cells sorted from blood. Subset reported: CD45RA-negative fraction. The sequence was obtained from a woman under 40 in good health.

The CDR3 here is CASSYSLWLGTGELFF. The CDR3 bases are TGTGCCAGCAGTTACTCTCTGTGGCTCGGCACCGGGGAGCTGTTTTTT. The J gene is TRBJ2-2, the V gene TRBV6-5; D gene unclear. Germline loops: CDR1 MNHEY, CDR2 SVGAGI. The V end lost 0 bases, the J end lost 4 bases, and 12 bases lay between the germline ends. The CDR3 has 16 amino acids.